This T cell receptor beta chain was documented in a study of beta chain features in type 1 diabetes. As for the study in general: Taken together, all samples contributed approximately 110,000,000 examined sorted cells. The study, taken as a whole, reports: For TCRB rearrangement, an influence of HLA type remained unresolved here. In all four CD4+ subsets, TCRB CDR3 length was significantly, moderately reduced in type 1 diabetes. A possible short-template PCR bias applies equally to patients and controls.

Expressed TCRB transcripts got sequenced, as all isolated RNA was reverse transcribed. Data came from immunoSEQ multiplex PCR; TCRdb stores just in-frame clones and leaves some out. The data hold roughly 290,000 clones, with about 8% observed a single time. On this clone: Its specificity is not known.

This CDR3 has 14 residues. The germline V gene encodes CDR1 KGHSH and CDR2 LQKENI. V lost 6 bases, J lost 5 bases, and 11 bases lay in between. The V gene is TRBV18, the J gene TRBJ1-6; TRBD1 is a possible D gene (5 bases). The TCR sequence derives from a woman aged 18 to 35 in good health. The specimen sequenced was central memory CD4+ T cells from blood. The CDR3, as DNA: TGTGCCAGCTCCGTCAGGGCAGATAATTCACCCCTCCACTTT. As protein: CASSVRADNSPLHF. Looking up the rest from reference TRBV18 and TRBJ1-6 gives the full variable domain: NAGVMQNPRHLVRRRGQEARLRCSPMKGHSHVYWYRQLPEEGLKFMVYLQKENIIDESGMPKERFSAEFPKEGPSILRIQQVVRGDSAAYFCASSVRADNSPLHFGNGTRLTVT.